This record looks at one T cell receptor (beta chain) sequence and its context. There is no known antigen for this receptor. The sample holds no much larger clone one base away, and base qualities are not on file. The CDR3 spans 15 residues, from the cysteine through the phenylalanine. Only the CDR3 region is kept as DNA, spanning 45 bases read in frame from base 1. Germline trimming: 0 bases from V, 2 bases from J; junction bases outside gene matches: 5. As encoded in the germline V gene, CDR1 is SGHRS while CDR2 is YFSETQ. To sequence the TCRbeta CDR3 region, genomic DNA was isolated from the sorted cells. TCRbeta CDR3 regions were sequenced using the immunoSEQ Assay. Held by TCRdb, this immuneACCESS table contains in-frame sequences only and omits some clones. Under half of the omission traces to an unresolved V gene where checked; the cause of the rest is unknown. The sample table contains about 10,000 clones; only one count was recorded for approximately 87% of them. Together, the top ten hold around 13% of the sample.

The data originate from a study of OX40 agonist ivuxolimab in advanced cancers. About the investigation overall: Ivuxolimab was a fully human IgG2 agonistic monoclonal antibody targeting the costimulatory receptor OX40 (CD134). Peripheral TCRbeta sequencing aimed to test whether ivuxolimab altered TCR sequence diversity and caused clonal T-cell expansion. Of the approximately 54 dose-escalation patients, hepatocellular carcinoma was present in about 20, melanoma in approximately 15, renal cell carcinoma in 9 and head and neck cancer in 9. The paper covers the monotherapy dose-escalation part of the phase I ivuxolimab trial, which included N of about 50 patients. In the dose-escalation cohort, 82.7% of patients were male, and the mean age was approximately 60 years, with a range of roughly 20 to 79. Prior anti-PD-1, anti-PD-L1 or anti-CTLA-4 therapy was permitted, and checkpoint inhibitors had been received by about 36% of dose-escalation patients. Three dose-escalation patients achieved partial responses, one with hepatocellular carcinoma and two with cutaneous melanoma. Intravenous ivuxolimab was administered to patients every 2 weeks at six dose levels: 0.01, 0.1, 0.3, 1.5, 3 and 10 mg/kg. The investigation overall reported the following: After ivuxolimab, more expanded clones were found on average in CD8+ T cells than in CD4+ T cells. At doses from 0.1 to 3.0 mg/kg, clonal expansion was seen in both CD4+ and CD8+ blood T cells between baseline and week 6. The antigen specificity of the peripheral T cells that underwent clonal expansion was not determined. In the 0.1-3.0 mg/kg groups, partial responders were among the patients with the lowest normalized peripheral clonal expansion, particularly in CD8+ T cells. Low levels of normalized T-cell clonal expansion were also seen in some patients who did not respond.

The trial excluded patients who had a history of autoimmune disease or who were on systemic immunosuppression. In every dose cohort, peripheral blood was drawn for TCR sequencing at baseline, cycle 4 day 1, and cycle 7 day 1. Samples were obtained from an open-label, multicenter, first-in-human phase I dose-escalation trial of ivuxolimab. The trial enrolled adults with locally advanced or metastatic head and neck squamous cell, hepatocellular, melanoma or renal cell carcinoma. CD4+ and CD8+ T cells were sorted separately from peripheral blood before TCR sequencing. The sequencing used CD4+ or CD8+ T cells sorted from blood, collected in a trial of the OX40 agonist ivuxolimab. The clonotype was recovered from an adult with an advanced solid tumor such as melanoma, head and neck, liver or kidney cancer. The V and J genes are TRBV5-1 and TRBJ2-7; TRBD1 agrees with 7 junctional bases. The CDR3 corresponds to CASSLEQGQPYEQYF. The DNA sequence reads TGCGCCAGCAGCTTGGAACAGGGGCAACCCTACGAGCAGTACTTC.